These 32 T cell receptor beta chains originate from one sample sequenced in a study of blood T cell repertoires in COVID-19. Some clones are missing from TCRdb's copy, which holds only in-frame ones; the method was immunoSEQ multiplex PCR. The sample carries 160,000 or so clones, roughly 84% recorded once. Source material: PBMCs or T cells enriched from blood (not recorded which). These receptors were taken from a human donor with acute COVID-19. The donor label of this sample is uncertain.

The chain couples TRBV6-5 to TRBJ2-7; 9 bases line up with TRBD1. Trimming cost V 7 bases and J 4 bases; bases outside gene matches: 11. The V gene's germline CDR1 is MNHEY and CDR2 SVGAGI. This CDR3 is 15 amino acids long. In nucleotides, the CDR3 is TGTGCCAGCATCACAGGGGGCGAGGGCGATTACGAGCAGTACTTC. It yields the protein CASITGGEGDYEQYF.

In this sample, this clone turned up once. The chain has TRBV7-9 and TRBJ1-2, with a weak D call TRBD1 (5 bases). The CDR3 sequence is 15 residues long. Germline V gene data show CDR1 as SEHNR and CDR2 as FQNEAQ (reference sequence). V shed 0 bases and J shed 4 bases, with 12 bases lying between them. CDR3 coding DNA: TGTGCCAGCAGCTTAGCGATAGGGGAGGTCTATGGCTACACCTTC. Translated, it gives CASSLAIGEVYGYTF.

The gene calls are TRBV10-3 and TRBJ2-1; 8 bases fit TRBD1. Losses at the gene ends were 4 bases for V and 3 bases for J; bases not matched to a gene: 2. This CDR3 is built from 14 residues. CDR1 is ENHRY and CDR2 is SYGVKD in the germline V gene. The CDR3 DNA sequence: TGTGCCATCAGTGGCAGGGGGCACTACAATGAGCAGTTCTTC. Its protein product is CAISGRGHYNEQFF.

The J gene is TRBJ2-7, the V gene TRBV9; the match to TRBD1 covers 8 bases. This CDR3 region has 15 residues. The germline gives CDR1 SGDLS, CDR2 YYNGEE. The ends lost 0 bases at V and 6 bases at J; junction bases unmatched: 8. This CDR3 is CASSVGFPTGGEQYF. The CDR3 DNA follows: TGTGCCAGCAGCGTAGGGTTCCCCACAGGGGGCGAGCAGTACTTC.

V and J are TRBV2 and TRBJ2-7; 10 positions match TRBD1. Germline CDR1 reads SNHLY; CDR2 reads FYNNEI. After removal of 8 bases from V and 5 bases from J, the junction contained 6 bases not matched to a gene. The CDR3 is 13 residues long. The chain's CDR3 is CASGDRGPDEQYF. The CDR3 DNA reads as TGTGCCAGCGGGGACAGGGGACCGGACGAGCAGTACTTC.

The chain joins TRBV25-1 to TRBJ2-2; 10 bases align to TRBD2. The CDR3 loop spans 18 amino acids. J was trimmed by 4 bases and V by 3 bases; bases with no gene match: 11. Germline CDR1 and CDR2: MGHDK and SYGVNS. The CDR3 spells CASSEGSGGVTPTGELFF. CDR3 DNA: TGTGCCAGCAGTGAGGGAAGCGGGGGGGTAACCCCCACCGGGGAGCTGTTTTTT.

The chain is built from TRBV5-4 and TRBJ1-1; no firm D call. Germline-derived CDR1 and CDR2 are SGHNT and YYREEE (reference sequence). With 3 bases removed from V and 2 bases from J, the gap between germline ends came to 8 bases. The CDR3 runs to 13 residues. CDR3 bases: TGTGCCAGCAGCTCCACCCTAAACACTGAAGCTTTCTTT. Protein product: CASSSTLNTEAFF.

This clone was observed once. This rearrangement joins TRBV10-3 to TRBJ1-1; no clear D gene. The CDR3 runs to 13 residues. Germline V gene lookup returns CDR1 ENHRY and CDR2 SYGVKD. V dropped 8 bases and J dropped 0 bases, with 10 bases sitting between them. This chain's CDR3 is CAICQSLNTEAFF. CDR3 in DNA: TGTGCCATCTGCCAGTCACTGAACACTGAAGCTTTCTTT.

This clone has a single count. The CDR3 DNA sequence: TGTGCCAGCAGCCAAGATTTCTACACCGGGGAGCTGTTTTTT. Translated: CASSQDFYTGELFF. The chain recombines TRBV14 with TRBJ2-2; unclear D gene. V lost 0 bases, J lost 3 bases, and 5 bases lay in between. CDR1 and CDR2 from the germline V gene are SGHDN and FVKESK. The CDR3 spans 14 residues.

The CDR3 is CASSVRAATGELFF. CDR3 sequence (DNA): TGTGCCAGCAGTGTCAGGGCCGCCACCGGGGAGCTGTTTTTT. The gene calls are TRBV6-4 and TRBJ2-2; D perhaps matches TRBD1 (5 bases). V gave up 4 bases and J gave up 4 bases, with 10 bases separating them. The CDR3 totals 14 residues. Germline V CDR1 and CDR2: MRHNA, SNTAGT.

The V gene is TRBV24-1, the J gene TRBJ1-2; D not resolved. This CDR3 has 13 residues. Between the trimmed V and J ends, which lost 3 bases and 7 bases, there was a span of 11 bases. CDR1 and CDR2 (germline): KGHDR, SFDVKD. CDR3 nucleotides: TGTGCCACCAGTGATCACTCGTCTGGTGGCTACACCTTC. Translation: CATSDHSSGGYTF.

This chain uses TRBV5-1 with TRBJ2-5; 10 bases match TRBD2. Trimming took 1 base from V and 0 from J; bases not matched to a gene: 3. CDR1 SGHRS and CDR2 YFSETQ come from the germline V gene. This CDR3 is 16 amino acids long. CDR3 nucleotide sequence: TGCGCCAGCAGCTTGCCTAGCGGGAGTTACCAAGAGACCCAGTACTTC. Amino acid sequence: CASSLPSGSYQETQYF.

V usage is TRBV19 and J usage is TRBJ2-3; perhaps TRBD2 as D (6 bases). The CDR3 has 14 amino acids. Germline CDR1 is LNHDA and CDR2 is SQIVND (reference sequence). The V and J ends lost 9 bases and 0 bases respectively, with 13 bases between them. The CDR3 nucleotides are TGTGCCAGCAAAACCGGGACTAGCACAGATACGCAGTATTTT. Amino acids: CASKTGTSTDTQYF.

The chain uses TRBV2 and TRBJ2-7; 7 bases match TRBD2. Germline V lookup: CDR1 SNHLY, CDR2 FYNNEI. Germline trimming cut 6 bases from V and 4 bases from J; bases unmatched to any gene: 6. The CDR3 totals 13 residues. The CDR3 region is CASRGGTSYEQYF. DNA for the CDR3: TGTGCCAGCAGGGGGGGGACGTCTTACGAGCAGTACTTC.

The chain is built from TRBV21-1 and TRBJ1-2. TRBV21-1 is tagged as a pseudogene. This CDR3 has 17 amino acids. This chain's CDR3 is CASSKESEGTLWYGYTF. For the CDR3, the DNA is TGTGCCAGCAGCAAAGAATCGGAGGGGACCCTGTGGTATGGCTACACCTTC.

This clone was seen once. The V and J genes are TRBV30 and TRBJ1-6, with 9 bases identical to TRBD1. The CDR3 loop spans 14 amino acids. Germline CDR1 and CDR2: GTSNPN and SVGIG (reference sequence). V gave up 3 bases and J gave up 7 bases; unmatched junction bases: 4. The DNA of the CDR3 is TGTGCCTGGAGACCGGGACAGGGCAATTCACCCCTCCACTTT. Protein product: CAWRPGQGNSPLHF.

The gene calls are TRBV3-1 (or the pseudogene TRBV3-2) and TRBJ1-1, with a possible D match to TRBD1 (5 bases). Germline CDR1 LGHDT, CDR2 YNNKEL (reference sequence). The CDR3 spans 14 residues. V dropped 4 bases and J dropped 10 bases, with 19 bases sitting between them. CDR3 DNA sequence: TGTGCCAGCAGCCTTACCGACAGTGCGGGGGTAGCTTTCTTT. It yields the protein CASSLTDSAGVAFF.

The rearrangement links TRBV9 to TRBJ2-7; D uncertain. This CDR3 is built from 14 residues. CDR1 is SGDLS and CDR2 is YYNGEE in the germline V gene. The V end was cut by 0 bases, the J end by 0 bases, with 7 bases between. The CDR3 is CASSVGRSSYEQYF. CDR3 bases: TGTGCCAGCAGCGTAGGTCGGAGCTCCTACGAGCAGTACTTC. The full variable domain, completed using reference TRBV9 and TRBJ2-7, is DSGVTQTPKHLITATGQRVTLRCSPRSGDLSVYWYQQSLDQGLQFLIQYYNGEERAKGNILERFSAQQFPDLHSELNLSSLELGDSALYFCASSVGRSSYEQYFGPGTRLTVT.

The chain uses TRBV5-6 and TRBJ2-2; possible D gene TRBD2, 8 bases. This CDR3 is built from 15 residues. Germline V gene data show CDR1 as SGHDT and CDR2 as YYEEEE. V was trimmed by 2 bases and J by 6 bases, leaving 14 bases between them. Here the CDR3 reads CASSFGTAGAGELFF. The CDR3 DNA sequence: TGTGCCAGCAGCTTCGGGACAGCGGGGGCCGGGGAGCTGTTTTTT.

The chain carries TRBV30 and TRBJ1-1, with TRBD1 matching over 12 bases. With V trimmed by 1 base and J by 1 base, 1 base remained unmatched. The length of the CDR3 is 15 residues. Germline V gene data show CDR1 as GTSNPN and CDR2 as SVGIG (reference sequence). In DNA, the CDR3 is TGTGCCTGGAGTGGGGACAGGGGGCAGAACACTGAAGCTTTCTTT. Protein sequence: CAWSGDRGQNTEAFF.

The chain's CDR3 is CASSAQQRQPQHF. As DNA, the CDR3 is TGTGCCAGTAGTGCGCAGCAGCGTCAGCCCCAGCATTTT. The chain has TRBV19 and TRBJ1-5; the D is unclear. Trimming took off 5 bases at V and 6 bases at J, with 11 bases between the two ends. This CDR3 has 13 residues. Germline CDR1 is LNHDA and CDR2 is SQIVND (reference sequence).

This chain uses TRBV6-2 or TRBV6-3 with TRBJ2-7; 7 nucleotides match TRBD1. CDR3 length: 15 amino acids. CDR1 and CDR2 (germline): MNHEY, SVGEGT. Germline trimming cut 5 bases from V and 3 bases from J; bases unmatched to any gene: 10. The CDR3: CASSVTGTASYEQYF. The CDR3 DNA reads as TGTGCCAGCAGTGTCACCGGGACAGCTAGCTACGAGCAGTACTTC.

The CDR3 spells CASSLTGLAGKNEQFF. The CDR3 DNA reads as TGTGCCAGCAGCTTAACGGGACTAGCGGGGAAGAATGAGCAGTTCTTC. This chain uses TRBV7-2 with TRBJ2-1; 13 nucleotides match TRBD2. V was clipped by 2 bases and J by 7 bases; unmatched bases: 5. CDR3 length equals 16 residues. Germline values: CDR1 SGHTA, CDR2 FQGNSA.

The chain couples TRBV5-4 to TRBJ2-4, with 8 bases identical to TRBD1. Germline-derived CDR1 and CDR2 are SGHNT and YYREEE (reference sequence). Trimming took 4 bases from V and 0 from J; bases not matched to a gene: 12. This CDR3 is built from 18 residues. The CDR3, as DNA: TGTGCCAGCAGCGTTGGGACAGGAGGGCGGGTAGCCAAAAACATTCAGTACTTC. This codes for CASSVGTGGRVAKNIQYF.

The chain combines TRBV6-2 or TRBV6-3 with TRBJ2-5; 7 nucleotides line up with TRBD2. CDR3 size: 13 residues. From germline, CDR1 is MNHEY and CDR2 SVGEGT. With V trimmed by 2 bases and J by 5 bases, 2 bases remained unmatched. The CDR3: CASSYGRVETQYF. CDR3 coding DNA: TGTGCCAGCAGTTACGGGAGGGTGGAGACCCAGTACTTC.

The rearrangement joins TRBV24-1 to TRBJ2-1, with 10 bases fitting TRBD2. The germline V gene has CDR1 KGHDR and CDR2 SFDVKD. The CDR3 sequence is 14 residues long. J lost 8 bases, V lost 3 bases, and 3 bases had no gene match. CDR3 residues: CATSDASGGDEQFF. The CDR3 DNA follows: TGTGCCACCAGTGATGCTAGCGGGGGTGATGAGCAGTTCTTC.

V and J are TRBV19 and TRBJ1-1; D gene unclear. With 3 bases removed from V and 7 bases from J, the gap between germline ends came to 12 bases. CDR1 and CDR2 from the germline V gene are LNHDA and SQIVND (reference sequence). CDR3 length: 13 residues. The CDR3 region has the DNA TGTGCCAGTAGTATCCCCACTAGCGGTGAAGCTTTCTTT. This sequence encodes CASSIPTSGEAFF.

The J gene is TRBJ1-6, the V gene TRBV18; D is undetermined. This CDR3 is 13 amino acids long. Trimming left V 6 bases short and J 10 bases short, with 13 bases between. Germline assignment: CDR1 KGHSH and CDR2 LQKENI. CDR3 in amino acids: CASSPGGESPLHF. DNA of the CDR3: TGTGCCAGCTCCCCGGGCGGGGAATCACCCCTCCACTTT.

This clone was seen a single time. The V and J genes are TRBV2 and TRBJ2-3; D possibly corresponds to TRBD2 (5 bases). Germline values: CDR1 SNHLY, CDR2 FYNNEI. Deletions cut 4 bases from V and 4 bases from J, with 12 bases between. The CDR3 has 14 residues. DNA of the CDR3: TGTGCCAGCAGTGCGTCGGGGAAGGCAGATACGCAGTATTTT. It is translated as CASSASGKADTQYF.

The rearrangement links TRBV19 to TRBJ1-1; 8 bases are a match to TRBD1. The CDR3 has 16 residues. V shed 3 bases and J 6 bases; nucleotides not matched to a gene: 12. Germline CDR1 and CDR2: LNHDA and SQIVND (reference sequence). DNA for the CDR3: TGTGCCAGTAGTATTGGCAGGGGGCGCTTAGGGGCTGAAGCTTTCTTT. Protein sequence: CASSIGRGRLGAEAFF.

The chain uses TRBV6-5 and TRBJ2-7, with D maybe TRBD1 (6 bases). Per germline, CDR1 MNHEY and CDR2 SVGAGI. This CDR3 comprises 13 residues. Trimming took 7 bases from V and 4 from J, leaving 14 bases between them. The CDR3 DNA is TGTGCCAGCACTCCGACAGGTGTATACGAGCAGTACTTC. Its translation: CASTPTGVYEQYF.

The V call is TRBV5-1, the J call TRBJ1-4; D ambiguous. Per the germline V gene, CDR1 is SGHRS and CDR2 is YFSETQ. Trimming cost V 0 bases and J 0 bases, with 15 bases left between them. The CDR3 loop spans 18 amino acids. In DNA, the CDR3 is TGCGCCAGCAGCTTGGTTGTTCGCAGTGTCTCAACTAATGAAAAACTGTTTTTT. Its translation: CASSLVVRSVSTNEKLFF.